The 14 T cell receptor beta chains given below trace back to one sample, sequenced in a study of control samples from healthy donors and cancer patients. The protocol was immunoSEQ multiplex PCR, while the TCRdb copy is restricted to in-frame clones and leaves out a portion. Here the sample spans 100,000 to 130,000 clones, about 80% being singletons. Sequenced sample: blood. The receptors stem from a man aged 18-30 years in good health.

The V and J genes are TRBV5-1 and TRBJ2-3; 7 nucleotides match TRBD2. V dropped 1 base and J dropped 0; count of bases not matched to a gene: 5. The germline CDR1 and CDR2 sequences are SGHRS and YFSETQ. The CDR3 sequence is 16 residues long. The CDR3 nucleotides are TGCGCCAGCAGCTTGTCACTAGCGACTAGCACAGATACGCAGTATTTT. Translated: CASSLSLATSTDTQYF.

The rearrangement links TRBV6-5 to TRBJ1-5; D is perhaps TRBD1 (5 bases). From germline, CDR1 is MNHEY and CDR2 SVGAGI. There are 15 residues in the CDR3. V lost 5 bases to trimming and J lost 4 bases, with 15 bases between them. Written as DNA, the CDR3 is TGTGCCAGCAGTCCCAGACAGCAACAAAATCAGCCCCAGCATTTT. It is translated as CASSPRQQQNQPQHF.

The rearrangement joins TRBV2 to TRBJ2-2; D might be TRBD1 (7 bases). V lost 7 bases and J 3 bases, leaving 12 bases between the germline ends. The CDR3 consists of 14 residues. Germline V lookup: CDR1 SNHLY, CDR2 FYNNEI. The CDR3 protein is CASTGDSYTGELFF. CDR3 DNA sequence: TGTGCCAGCACGGGGGACAGTTACACCGGGGAGCTGTTTTTT.

The chain's CDR3 is CASSQGRRGLLDGYTF. The CDR3 nucleotides are TGTGCCAGCAGCCAAGGGAGGCGGGGCCTGTTAGACGGCTACACCTTC. The V call is TRBV3-1 (or the pseudogene TRBV3-2), the J call TRBJ1-2; D possibly corresponds to TRBD1 (5 bases). Germline-derived CDR1 and CDR2 are LGHDT and YNNKEL (reference sequence). The CDR3 runs to 16 residues. Trimming pared 1 base from V and 8 bases from J, leaving 20 bases between.

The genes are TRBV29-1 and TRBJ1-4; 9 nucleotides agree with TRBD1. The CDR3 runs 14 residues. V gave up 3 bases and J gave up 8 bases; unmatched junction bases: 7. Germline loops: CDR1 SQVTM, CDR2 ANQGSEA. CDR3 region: CSVESGQGREKLFF. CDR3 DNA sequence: TGCAGCGTTGAGTCGGGACAGGGAAGAGAAAAACTGTTTTTT. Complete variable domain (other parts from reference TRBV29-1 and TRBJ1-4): SAVISQKPSRDICQRGTSLTIQCQVDSQVTMMFWYRQQPGQSLTLIATANQGSEATYESGFVIDKFPISRPNLTFSTLTVSNMSPEDSSIYLCSVESGQGREKLFFGSGTQLSVL.

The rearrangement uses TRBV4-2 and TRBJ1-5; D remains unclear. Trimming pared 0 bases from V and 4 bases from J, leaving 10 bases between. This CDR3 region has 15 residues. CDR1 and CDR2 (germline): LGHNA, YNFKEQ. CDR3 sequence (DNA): TGTGCCAGCAGCCAAGAAGGCGCCCTTAATCAGCCCCAGCATTTT. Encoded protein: CASSQEGALNQPQHF.

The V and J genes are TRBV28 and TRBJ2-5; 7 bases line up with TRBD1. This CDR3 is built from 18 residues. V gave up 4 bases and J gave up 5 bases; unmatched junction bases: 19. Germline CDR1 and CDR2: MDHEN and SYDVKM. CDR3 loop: CASSSSYSSKGQSETQYF. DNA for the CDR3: TGTGCCAGCAGTTCGTCCTATTCCAGCAAGGGACAGTCGGAGACCCAGTACTTC.

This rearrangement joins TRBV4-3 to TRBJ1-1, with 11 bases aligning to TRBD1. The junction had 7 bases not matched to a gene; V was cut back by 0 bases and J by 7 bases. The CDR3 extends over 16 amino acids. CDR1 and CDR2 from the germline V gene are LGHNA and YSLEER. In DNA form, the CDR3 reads TGCGCCAGCAGCCAAGATCTGGGACAGGGGGGGAATGAAGCTTTCTTT. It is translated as CASSQDLGQGGNEAFF.

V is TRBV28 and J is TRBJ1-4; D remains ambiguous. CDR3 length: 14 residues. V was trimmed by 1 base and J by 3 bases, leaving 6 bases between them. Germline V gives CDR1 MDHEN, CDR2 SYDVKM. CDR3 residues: CASSLFGANEKLFF. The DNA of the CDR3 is TGTGCCAGCAGTTTATTCGGGGCTAATGAAAAACTGTTTTTT.

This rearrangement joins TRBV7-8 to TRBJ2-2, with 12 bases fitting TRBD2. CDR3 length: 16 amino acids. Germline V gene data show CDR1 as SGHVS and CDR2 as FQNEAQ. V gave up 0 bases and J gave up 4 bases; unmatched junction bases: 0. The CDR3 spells CASSLATSGGTGELFF. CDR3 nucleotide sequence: TGTGCCAGCAGCTTAGCGACTAGCGGGGGCACCGGGGAGCTGTTTTTT.

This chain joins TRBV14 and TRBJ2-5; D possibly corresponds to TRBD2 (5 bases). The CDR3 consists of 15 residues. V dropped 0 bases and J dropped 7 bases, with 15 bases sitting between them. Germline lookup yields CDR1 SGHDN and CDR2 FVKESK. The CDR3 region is CASSQEGGGLGTQYF. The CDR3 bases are TGTGCCAGCAGCCAAGAAGGAGGTGGATTGGGGACCCAGTACTTC.

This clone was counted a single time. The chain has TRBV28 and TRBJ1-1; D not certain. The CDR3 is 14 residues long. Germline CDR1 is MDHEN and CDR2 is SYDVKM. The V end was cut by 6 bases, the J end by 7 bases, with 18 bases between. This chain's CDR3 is CASSRGGVGNEAFF. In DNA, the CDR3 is TGTGCCAGCAGCCGGGGTGGGGTGGGGAATGAAGCTTTCTTT.

CDR3 sequence reads: CASSPSGGGYEQFF. The CDR3 DNA follows: TGCGCCAGCAGCCCTAGCGGGGGGGGGTATGAGCAGTTCTTC. The chain employs TRBV4-1 and TRBJ2-1, with 12 nucleotides matching TRBD2. V trimming: 4 bases; J trimming: 8 bases; junction bases outside the gene matches: 3. Germline loops: CDR1 MGHRA, CDR2 YSYEKL. The CDR3 extends over 14 amino acids.

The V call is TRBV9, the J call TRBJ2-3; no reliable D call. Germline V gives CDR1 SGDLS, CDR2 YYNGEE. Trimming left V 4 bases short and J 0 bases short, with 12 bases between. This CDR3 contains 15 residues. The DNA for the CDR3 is TGTGCCAGCAGCCCCGCACCCGGTAGCACAGATACGCAGTATTTT. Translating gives CASSPAPGSTDTQYF.